This T cell receptor (beta chain) is drawn from a study of CD8+ T cells in alopecia areata. General observations from the study: Among the 100 top clones, expanded CD8+ clones, like scalp clonality, were significantly decreased by tofacitinib. Scalp repertoires also include resident alphabeta T cells from normal skin.

The sequencing template was cDNA reverse transcribed from extracted RNA. TCRdb's copy holds only in-frame clones and misses some; the assay was immunoSEQ multiplex PCR. The table lists about 160,000 clones, roughly 65% of them singletons. Looked up from germline, CDR1 is SQVTM and CDR2 is ANQGSEA. This CDR3 is 12 amino acids long. Trimming left V 7 bases short and J 3 bases short, with 12 bases between. A single count supports this clone. As yet, its antigen is unknown. The treatment: oral pan-JAK inhibitor, 5-10 mg twice daily. This rearrangement joins TRBV29-1 to TRBJ2-5; possible D gene TRBD2, 6 bases. Here the sequenced sample was CD4+ T cells sorted from blood, taken at week 4, from a patient treated with tofacitinib. The origin of this receptor is a human donor with alopecia areata. The CDR3, as DNA: TGCAGCGCGGCGTGGGGGGAAGAGACCCAGTACTTC. Encoded protein: CSAAWGEETQYF.